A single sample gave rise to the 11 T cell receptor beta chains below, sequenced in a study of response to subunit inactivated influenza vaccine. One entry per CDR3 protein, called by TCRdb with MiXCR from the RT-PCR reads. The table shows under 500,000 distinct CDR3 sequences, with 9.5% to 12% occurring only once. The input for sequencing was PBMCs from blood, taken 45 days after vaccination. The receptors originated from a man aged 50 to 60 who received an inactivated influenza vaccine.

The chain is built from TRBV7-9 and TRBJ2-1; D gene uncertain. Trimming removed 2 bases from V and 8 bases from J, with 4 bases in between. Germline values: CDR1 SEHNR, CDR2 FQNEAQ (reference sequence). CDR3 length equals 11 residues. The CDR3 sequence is CASSLNYEQFF. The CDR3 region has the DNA TGTGCCAGCAGCTTAAACTATGAGCAGTTCTTC. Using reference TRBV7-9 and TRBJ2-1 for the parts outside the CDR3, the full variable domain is DTGVSQNPRHKITKRGQNVTFRCDPISEHNRLYWYRQTLGQGPEFLTYFQNEAQLEKSRLLSDRFSAERPKGSFSTLEIQRTEQGDSAMYLCASSLNYEQFFGPGTRLTVL.

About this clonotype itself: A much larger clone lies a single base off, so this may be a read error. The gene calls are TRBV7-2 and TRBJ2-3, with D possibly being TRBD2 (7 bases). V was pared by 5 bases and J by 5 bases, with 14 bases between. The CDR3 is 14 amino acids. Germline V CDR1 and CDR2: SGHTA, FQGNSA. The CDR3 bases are TGTGCCAGCAGCCCCCAGGGGAGGGGAGATACGCAGTATTTT. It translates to CASSPQGRGDTQYF.

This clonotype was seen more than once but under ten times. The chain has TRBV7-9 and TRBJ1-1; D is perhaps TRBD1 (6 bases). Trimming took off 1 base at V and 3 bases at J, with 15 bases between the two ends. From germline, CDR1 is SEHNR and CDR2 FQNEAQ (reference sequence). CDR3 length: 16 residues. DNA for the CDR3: TGTGCCAGCAGCTTAGGCCTAGCGCGGGGGCACACTGAAGCTTTCTTT. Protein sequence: CASSLGLARGHTEAFF.

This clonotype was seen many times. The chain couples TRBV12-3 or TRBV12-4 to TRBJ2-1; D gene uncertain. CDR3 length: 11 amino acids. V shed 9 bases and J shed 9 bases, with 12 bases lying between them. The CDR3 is CASCTRIEQFF. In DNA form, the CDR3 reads TGTGCCAGTTGTACCCGGATTGAGCAGTTCTTC.

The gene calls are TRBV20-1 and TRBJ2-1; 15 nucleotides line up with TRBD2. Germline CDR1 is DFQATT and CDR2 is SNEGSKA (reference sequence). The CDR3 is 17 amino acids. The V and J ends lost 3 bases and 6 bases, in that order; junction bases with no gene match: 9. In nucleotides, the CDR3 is TGCAGTGCTAGTCCCCCCGGACTAGCGGGGGGGCTCAATGAGCAGTTCTTC. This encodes CSASPPGLAGGLNEQFF.

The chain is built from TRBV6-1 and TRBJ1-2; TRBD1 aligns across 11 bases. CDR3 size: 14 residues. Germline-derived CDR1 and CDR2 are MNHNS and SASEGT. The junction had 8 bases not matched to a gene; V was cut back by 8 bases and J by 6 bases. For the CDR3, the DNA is TGTGCCAGCCTCCCGGGACAGGGGGGTGATGGCTACACCTTC. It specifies CASLPGQGGDGYTF.

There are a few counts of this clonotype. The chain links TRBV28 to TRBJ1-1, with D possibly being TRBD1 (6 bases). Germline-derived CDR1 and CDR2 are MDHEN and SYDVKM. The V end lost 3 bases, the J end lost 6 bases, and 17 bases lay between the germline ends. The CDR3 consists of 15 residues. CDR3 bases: TGTGCCAGCAGTTTGGCGGGGGCTGGGGCGGCTGAAGCTTTCTTT. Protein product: CASSLAGAGAAEAFF.

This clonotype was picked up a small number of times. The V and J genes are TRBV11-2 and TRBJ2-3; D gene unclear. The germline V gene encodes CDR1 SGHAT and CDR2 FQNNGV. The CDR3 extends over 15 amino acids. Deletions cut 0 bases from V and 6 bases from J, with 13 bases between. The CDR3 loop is CASSLDHNGPDTQYF. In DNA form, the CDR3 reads TGTGCCAGCAGCTTAGACCACAACGGCCCGGATACGCAGTATTTT.

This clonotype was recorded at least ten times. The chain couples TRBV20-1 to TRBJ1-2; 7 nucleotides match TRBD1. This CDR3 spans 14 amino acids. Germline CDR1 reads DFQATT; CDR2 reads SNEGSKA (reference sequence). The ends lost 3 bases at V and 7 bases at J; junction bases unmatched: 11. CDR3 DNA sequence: TGCAGTGCTAGGGAGGGACAGTCCCTCCGTGGCTACACCTTC. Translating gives CSAREGQSLRGYTF.

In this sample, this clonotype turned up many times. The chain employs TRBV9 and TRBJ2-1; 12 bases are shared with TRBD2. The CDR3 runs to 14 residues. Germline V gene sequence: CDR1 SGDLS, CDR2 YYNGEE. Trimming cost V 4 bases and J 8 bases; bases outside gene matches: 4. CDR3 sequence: CASSPLAGGDEQFF. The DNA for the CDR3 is TGTGCCAGCAGCCCACTAGCGGGAGGCGATGAGCAGTTCTTC.

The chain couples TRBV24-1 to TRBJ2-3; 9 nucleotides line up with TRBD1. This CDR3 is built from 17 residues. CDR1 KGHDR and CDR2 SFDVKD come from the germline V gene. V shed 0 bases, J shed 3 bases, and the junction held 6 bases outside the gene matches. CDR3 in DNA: TGTGCCACCAGTGATTTGGGGTCACAGGGGGCGACAGATACGCAGTATTTT. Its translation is CATSDLGSQGATDTQYF.